The 31 T cell receptor beta chains listed next were all sequenced from one sample in a study of blood T cells in healthy people across ages. PCR was performed a second time for about 7 to 11 cycles using a sample-barcoded 5' primer and a J-beta primer mix. TCRdb re-called the 5' RACE reads with MiXCR, one entry per CDR3 protein. Of around 400,000 distinct CDR3 sequences in the sample, about 52% were seen once. Specimen: blood. All receptors derive from a man between 60 and 75 years old in good health.

The gene calls are TRBV6-1 and TRBJ2-5; a weak D match, TRBD2 (7 bases). This CDR3 is 15 amino acids long. Trimming stripped 4 bases from V and 2 bases from J, with 14 bases between. Germline-derived CDR1 and CDR2 are MNHNS and SASEGT. The CDR3 sequence is CASSGEGVRQETQYF. The CDR3 DNA is TGTGCCAGCAGTGGGGAGGGGGTGCGGCAAGAGACCCAGTACTTC.

The rearrangement joins TRBV4-3 to TRBJ2-1, with 9 bases that match TRBD2. CDR1 LGHNA and CDR2 YSLEER come from the germline V gene. This CDR3 contains 16 residues. V shed 0 bases, J shed 7 bases, and the junction held 7 bases outside the gene matches. CDR3 DNA: TGCGCCAGCAGCCAAGATGTTCTAGCGGGACGGAATGAGCAGTTCTTC. Translation: CASSQDVLAGRNEQFF.

The genes are TRBV12-3 or TRBV12-4 and TRBJ2-1; 15 nucleotides match TRBD2. With 5 bases clipped from V and 7 bases from J, the junction kept 6 bases outside the gene matches. The CDR3 spans 16 residues. CDR3: CASSPGTSGGLNEQFF. Written as DNA, the CDR3 is TGTGCCAGCAGTCCAGGGACTAGCGGGGGGCTAAATGAGCAGTTCTTC.

V and J are TRBV6-1 and TRBJ2-3; D tentatively fits TRBD1 or TRBD2 (5 bases each). V was clipped by 8 bases and J by 1 base, with 16 bases between them. The CDR3 has 15 amino acids. Looked up from germline, CDR1 is MNHNS and CDR2 is SASEGT. The CDR3 sequence is CASGTSALGTDTQYF. The DNA of the CDR3 is TGTGCCAGCGGGACCTCTGCGTTAGGCACAGATACGCAGTATTTT.

This rearrangement joins TRBV5-1 to TRBJ2-5; TRBD2 agrees at 15 bases. This CDR3 comprises 18 residues. V shed 4 bases, J shed 5 bases, and the junction held 12 bases outside the gene matches. Germline V CDR1 and CDR2: SGHRS, YFSETQ. The CDR3 nucleotides read TGCGCCAGCAGCAACGTCCCGGGACTAGCGGGAGGATCGGAGACCCAGTACTTC. Translating gives CASSNVPGLAGGSETQYF. Complete variable domain (other parts from reference TRBV5-1 and TRBJ2-5): KAGVTQTPRYLIKTRGQQVTLSCSPISGHRSVSWYQQTPGQGLQFLFEYFSETQRNKGNFPGRFSGRQFSNSRSEMNVSTLELGDSALYLCASSNVPGLAGGSETQYFGPGTRLLVL.

About this clonotype itself: This could be a read error, since a much larger clone is one nucleotide away. CDR3 nucleotides: TGTGCCACCAGTGATCGGCCGGCTGAGCAGTACTTC. This sequence encodes CATSDRPAEQYF. The V gene is TRBV24-1, the J gene TRBJ2-5; no clear D. Deletions cut 3 bases from V and 11 bases from J, with 12 bases between. This CDR3 spans 12 amino acids. The germline gives CDR1 KGHDR, CDR2 SFDVKD.

The chain has TRBV7-2 and TRBJ2-3; 13 nucleotides match TRBD2. CDR1 is SGHTA and CDR2 is FQGNSA in the germline V gene. CDR3 size: 16 residues. V lost 4 bases to trimming and J lost 5 bases; unmatched junction nucleotides: 6. CDR3 nucleotide sequence: TGTGCCAGCAGCTCCGGACTAGCGGGAGAGGGAGATACGCAGTATTTT. The encoded protein is CASSSGLAGEGDTQYF.

The chain couples TRBV5-1 to TRBJ2-1; 12 positions agree with TRBD2. Germline V CDR1 and CDR2: SGHRS, YFSETQ. The CDR3 length is 19 residues. After removal of 4 bases from V and 0 bases from J, the junction contained 11 bases not matched to a gene. The CDR3 DNA reads TGCGCCAGCAGCACCCTAGGACTAGCGGGAATGAGCTCCTACAATGAGCAGTTCTTC. Its translation is CASSTLGLAGMSSYNEQFF.

Regarding this clonotype: The junction departs from the called germline gene at one end, perhaps through a read error. This rearrangement joins TRBV20-1 to TRBJ2-5, with 7 bases identical to TRBD2. The germline CDR1 and CDR2 sequences are DFQATT and SNEGSKA (reference sequence). The CDR3 has 12 residues. The CDR3 DNA follows: TGTAGTGCTAGCGGCGGGACCGAGACCCAGTACTTC. This encodes CSASGGTETQYF.

The chain is built from TRBV5-1 and TRBJ2-1; 13 positions agree with TRBD2. The J segment lost 7 bases and the V segment lost 5 bases, leaving 6 bases of the junction unmatched. The CDR3 runs 15 residues. The germline V gene encodes CDR1 SGHRS and CDR2 YFSETQ. For the CDR3, the DNA is TGCGCCAGCAGTGTTGGACTAGCGGGAGTAAATGAGCAGTTCTTC. It yields the protein CASSVGLAGVNEQFF.

The CDR3 here is CASSPSQGGETQYF. CDR3 coding DNA: TGTGCCAGCAGTCCCTCCCAAGGGGGTGAGACCCAGTACTTC. The V call is TRBV25-1, the J call TRBJ2-5; TRBD1 is a possible D gene (6 bases). V lost 5 bases, J lost 5 bases, and 15 bases lay in between. Germline CDR1 reads MGHDK; CDR2 reads SYGVNS. The CDR3 consists of 14 residues.

V is TRBV20-1 and J is TRBJ2-7, with 9 positions matching TRBD2. CDR3 length equals 14 residues. CDR1 is DFQATT and CDR2 is SNEGSKA in the germline V gene (reference sequence). The trim removed 1 base at V and 7 bases at J, leaving 8 bases unmatched. The DNA for the CDR3 is TGCAGTGCTAGAGGAGCGGGGGGATGGGATGAGCAGTACTTC. It specifies CSARGAGGWDEQYF.

This clonotype was observed a handful of times. CDR3 residues: CASSQATGRYEQYF. The CDR3 DNA follows: TGTGCCAGCAGCCAAGCGACAGGACGCTACGAGCAGTACTTC. The chain joins TRBV4-2 to TRBJ2-7; D possibly corresponds to TRBD1 (6 bases). Trimming removed 1 base at V and 3 bases at J, with 10 bases between. The CDR3 is made up of 14 amino acids. Germline assignment: CDR1 LGHNA and CDR2 YNFKEQ.

This clonotype was detected many times. The J gene is TRBJ2-5, the V gene TRBV20-1; TRBD2 might be the D (5 bases). This CDR3 is built from 14 residues. Germline V gene data show CDR1 as DFQATT and CDR2 as SNEGSKA (reference sequence). V lost 0 bases to trimming and J lost 5 bases, with 13 bases between them. CDR3 loop: CSARDAGRRETQYF. For the CDR3, the DNA is TGCAGTGCTAGAGATGCGGGTCGCCGGGAGACCCAGTACTTC.

The rearrangement uses TRBV2 and TRBJ2-5; the D is unclear. The CDR3 consists of 11 residues. Trimming stripped 2 bases from V and 5 bases from J, with 3 bases between. Germline CDR1 reads SNHLY; CDR2 reads FYNNEI. The chain's CDR3 is CASSERETQYF. The CDR3 bases are TGTGCCAGCAGTGAAAGGGAGACCCAGTACTTC.

This clonotype was seen a single time. The V call is TRBV3-1, the J call TRBJ2-1; D ambiguous. V shed 4 bases and J shed 6 bases, with 13 bases lying between them. CDR3 length: 14 amino acids. Germline loops: CDR1 LGHDT, CDR2 YNNKEL (reference sequence). The CDR3 reads CASSPSRTVNEQFF. The CDR3 DNA reads as TGTGCCAGCAGCCCCAGCCGGACGGTCAATGAGCAGTTCTTC.

This clonotype was observed a few times. Here the CDR3 reads CASSLPGPRLGEFF. CDR3 nucleotides: TGTGCCAGCAGCCTGCCGGGTCCCCGACTCGGGGAGTTCTTC. V is TRBV7-2 and J is TRBJ2-1; possibly TRBD2 for D (5 bases). Trimming removed 5 bases from V and 14 bases from J, with 22 bases in between. Germline V CDR1 and CDR2: SGHTA, FQGNSA. This CDR3 comprises 14 residues.

The sample holds a few counts of this clonotype. V gene TRBV29-1 combines with J gene TRBJ2-7, with D uncertain. The V and J ends lost 6 bases and 5 bases respectively, with 14 bases between them. Looked up from germline, CDR1 is SQVTM and CDR2 is ANQGSEA. The CDR3 length is 12 residues. The CDR3 sequence: CSVNDNGNEQYF. The CDR3 DNA is TGCAGCGTCAACGACAACGGTAACGAGCAGTACTTC.

This clonotype was counted only a few times. This chain connects TRBV5-1 to TRBJ1-6; no clear D gene. The CDR3 runs 15 residues. V was clipped by 4 bases and J by 8 bases, with 16 bases between them. Germline values: CDR1 SGHRS, CDR2 YFSETQ. The CDR3 DNA reads as TGCGCCAGCAGCCCCCGACCCCGGGCGGATTCACCCCTCCACTTT. It is translated as CASSPRPRADSPLHF.

This clonotype has a count of ten or more. This rearrangement joins TRBV15 to TRBJ2-7, with D hard to call. The CDR3 loop spans 14 amino acids. Germline loops: CDR1 LNHNV, CDR2 YYDKDF (reference sequence). Deletions cut 1 base from V and 7 bases from J, with 14 bases between. The CDR3 DNA reads as TGTGCCACCAGCAGAGGACAAGGTTCTCGGGAGCAGTACTTC. Its protein product is CATSRGQGSREQYF. The full variable domain, its missing parts supplied by reference TRBV15 and TRBJ2-7, is DAMVIQNPRYQVTQFGKPVTLSCSQTLNHNVMYWYQQKSSQAPKLLFHYYDKDFNNEADTPDNFQSRRPNTSFCFLDIRSPGLGDTAMYLCATSRGQGSREQYFGPGTRLTVT.

J is TRBJ2-7 and V is TRBV20-1; D is unclear. CDR3 size: 14 residues. CDR1 is DFQATT and CDR2 is SNEGSKA in the germline V gene (reference sequence). The V end lost 3 bases, the J end lost 4 bases, and 16 bases lay between the germline ends. The CDR3 protein is CSASPSAFEYEQYF. CDR3 bases: TGCAGTGCTAGCCCCTCAGCCTTTGAATACGAGCAGTACTTC.

The CDR3 DNA sequence: TGTGCCTGGAGTAATGACAGGGCGAAGAACACTGAAGCTTTCTTT. Translating it yields CAWSNDRAKNTEAFF. This rearrangement joins TRBV30 to TRBJ1-1; 7 positions agree with TRBD1. The CDR3 length is 15 residues. V shed 2 bases, J shed 1 base, and the junction held 7 bases outside the gene matches. The germline CDR1 and CDR2 sequences are GTSNPN and SVGIG (reference sequence).

This clonotype occurred once. The chain combines TRBV29-1 with TRBJ1-1, with 7 positions matching TRBD1. The junction had 9 bases not matched to a gene; V was cut back by 5 bases and J by 0 bases. The CDR3 length is 15 residues. Germline V gives CDR1 SQVTM, CDR2 ANQGSEA. The chain's CDR3 is CSVSGKGAMNTEAFF. DNA for the CDR3: TGCAGCGTTTCCGGGAAGGGGGCGATGAACACTGAAGCTTTCTTT. Full variable domain (outside the CDR3, taken from reference TRBV29-1 and TRBJ1-1): SAVISQKPSRDICQRGTSLTIQCQVDSQVTMMFWYRQQPGQSLTLIATANQGSEATYESGFVIDKFPISRPNLTFSTLTVSNMSPEDSSIYLCSVSGKGAMNTEAFFGQGTRLTVV.

J is TRBJ2-4 and V is TRBV20-1; 11 bases are a match to TRBD2. The assigned J gene may be wrong: the sequence end matches TRBJ2-7 better. The germline V gene encodes CDR1 DFQATT and CDR2 SNEGSKA (reference sequence). This CDR3 has 17 amino acids. CDR3: CSARELAGVLPSYEQYF. The CDR3 DNA is TGCAGTGCTAGAGAACTAGCGGGAGTCCTCCCCTCCTACGAGCAGTACTTC.

The chain employs TRBV2 and TRBJ1-2, with 12 bases matching TRBD1. The length of the CDR3 is 15 residues. Germline values: CDR1 SNHLY, CDR2 FYNNEI. V was pared by 5 bases and J by 4 bases, with 5 bases of the junction left unmatched. In nucleotides, the CDR3 is TGTGCCAGCAGTACCCGGGACAGGGGGCTCTATGGCTACACCTTC. The encoded protein is CASSTRDRGLYGYTF.

The gene calls are TRBV12-3 or TRBV12-4 and TRBJ2-5, with 8 bases fitting TRBD1. This CDR3 has 15 amino acids. V was pared by 5 bases and J by 1 base, with 6 bases of the junction left unmatched. CDR3 DNA: TGTGCCAGCAGTAATCGAGGACAGGGCCAAGAGACCCAGTACTTC. Its translation is CASSNRGQGQETQYF.

In DNA form, the CDR3 reads TGTGCCAGCAGTGCCGCGGGAGGCAGCGAGCAGTACTTC. It is translated as CASSAAGGSEQYF. V is TRBV12-3 or TRBV12-4 and J is TRBJ2-7; 8 bases map to TRBD2. There are 13 residues in the CDR3. V lost 5 bases to trimming and J lost 6 bases; unmatched junction nucleotides: 6.

V and J are TRBV20-1 and TRBJ2-1, with D maybe TRBD1 (5 bases). Germline loops: CDR1 DFQATT, CDR2 SNEGSKA (reference sequence). The CDR3 runs 13 residues. Trimming removed 8 bases at V and 7 bases at J, with 18 bases between. CDR3: CSSQGADWNEQFF. DNA of the CDR3: TGCAGTTCACAAGGGGCTGACTGGAATGAGCAGTTCTTC.

The chain employs TRBV7-9 and TRBJ1-4; 7 bases agree with TRBD1. Germline lookup yields CDR1 SEHNR and CDR2 FQNEAQ (reference sequence). V dropped 5 bases and J dropped 9; count of bases not matched to a gene: 6. The CDR3 has 13 amino acids. CDR3 sequence: CASSPGQEKKLFF. For the CDR3, the DNA is TGTGCCAGCAGCCCCGGACAGGAGAAAAAACTGTTTTTT.

In regard to this clonotype: One end of the junction does not line up with germline, which may come from a read error. The chain carries TRBV20-1 and TRBJ2-1, with unresolved D. The CDR3 spans 16 residues. Germline V CDR1 and CDR2: DFQATT, SNEGSKA (reference sequence). CDR3 nucleotides: TGCAGTGCTAGGGTCGTCAAGGCGAACTCCTGCAATGAGCAGTTCTTC. As protein: CSARVVKANSCNEQFF.

In its sample, this clonotype is medium-sized. The chain joins TRBV14 to TRBJ2-1; no clear D gene. Trimming cost V 4 bases and J 8 bases, with 12 bases left between them. Germline values: CDR1 SGHDN, CDR2 FVKESK. The length of the CDR3 is 13 residues. The CDR3 DNA follows: TGTGCCAGCAGCCGTCAGTTACGCGATGAGCAGTTCTTC. This encodes CASSRQLRDEQFF.